Listed below are T cell receptor beta chains from one sample, sequenced in a study of OX40 agonist ivuxolimab in advanced cancers. Assay: immunoSEQ multiplex PCR; the TCRdb copy retains only in-frame clones and omits some. Here the sample spans a few thousand clones, 73% being singletons. The source material was CD4+ or CD8+ T cells sorted from blood, sampled in a trial of the OX40 agonist ivuxolimab. Receptors originate from an adult with an advanced solid tumor such as melanoma, head and neck, liver or kidney cancer. Both conserved end residues are part of each CDR3. A D gene is named only where the DNA matches it firmly. Part of the rows lack a size; the others show once, few, many or a class for expanded clones.

v_gene	abundance	len	d_gene	j_gene	CDR3nt	CDR3aa
TRBV10-1	-	13	-	TRBJ2-5	TGCGCCAGCAGTGTCGAGACAGAAGAGACCCAGTACTTC	CASSVETEETQYF
TRBV4-1	-	15	-	TRBJ2-1	TGCGCCAGCAGCCAATTCGGGGCCTCCTACAATGAGCAGTTCTTC	CASSQFGASYNEQFF
TRBV19	few	15	-	TRBJ1-5	TGTGCCAGTAGTCCCTGGCCTGGGGGGAATCAGCCCCAGCATTTT	CASSPWPGGNQPQHF
TRBV6-1	-	15	TRBD2	TRBJ2-3	TGTGCCAGCAGTGAATGGGTGGGAGGGGTAGATACGCAGTATTTT	CASSEWVGGVDTQYF
TRBV7-7	-	15	-	TRBJ2-7	TGTGCCAGCAGCCGCGCCCGGGGATCGGGGTACGAGCAGTACTTC	CASSRARGSGYEQYF
TRBV2	-	16	-	TRBJ1-4	TGTGCCAGCAGCGCCGCCTACAGGGAGACTAATGAAAAACTGTTTTTT	CASSAAYRETNEKLFF
TRBV4-1	-	16	-	TRBJ2-3	TGCGCCAGCAGCCAAGAAGGGGTCCATAGGCCAGATACGCAGTATTTT	CASSQEGVHRPDTQYF
TRBV19	-	15	TRBD2	TRBJ2-3	TGTGCCAGTAGGCGGACTAGCGGGGACACAGATACGCAGTATTTT	CASRRTSGDTDTQYF
TRBV5-1	-	14	-	TRBJ2-7	TGCGCCAGCAGCGGCTGGACAGAGGAAGACGAGCAGTACTTC	CASSGWTEEDEQYF
TRBV6-9	-	12	TRBD1	TRBJ1-2	TGTGCCAGCGCACAGGGGGGAAATGGCTACACCTTC	CASAQGGNGYTF
TRBV4-1	-	16	-	TRBJ2-7	TGCGCCAGCAGCCAACTAATCGGTAGGGGGTCCCACGAGCAGTACTTC	CASSQLIGRGSHEQYF
TRBV7-9	-	14	-	TRBJ1-4	TGTGCCCGTGGTTACCTTCGTCTTAATGAAAAACTGTTTTTT	CARGYLRLNEKLFF
TRBV28	-	12	TRBD1	TRBJ2-5	TGTGCCAGCACCGACAGGGCGGAGACCCAGTACTTC	CASTDRAETQYF
TRBV7-9	-	15	-	TRBJ2-7	TGTGCCAGCAGCTTATCATTTTCAGGGCACTACGAGCAGTACTTC	CASSLSFSGHYEQYF
TRBV28	-	17	-	TRBJ1-2	TGTGCCAGCAGTTTACTGGGGTTGGGGGAGTATAACTATGGCTACACCTTC	CASSLLGLGEYNYGYTF
TRBV6-5	-	14	-	TRBJ1-5	TGTGCCAGCAGTTACTCGATGTCCGATCAGCCCCAGCATTTT	CASSYSMSDQPQHF
TRBV28	-	14	TRBD1	TRBJ2-7	TGTGCCAGCAGAACACCAGACAGGGCCGGCGAGCAGTACTTC	CASRTPDRAGEQYF
TRBV7-7	-	15	TRBD2	TRBJ2-1	TGCGCCAGCAGCTATCTAGCGGGGGGGAACAATGAGCAGTTCTTC	CASSYLAGGNNEQFF
TRBV4-1	many	15	TRBD1	TRBJ2-7	TGCGCCAGCAGCCAGTCCGGGACAGGGGCCTACGAGCAGTACTTC	CASSQSGTGAYEQYF
TRBV19	-	13	-	TRBJ1-6	TGTGCCAGTAGTATAGGGGGGAATTCACCCCTCCACTTT	CASSIGGNSPLHF
TRBV4-1	few	15	TRBD1	TRBJ2-5	TGCGCCAGCAGCCCTATCGGACAGGGCCAAGAGACCCAGTACTTC	CASSPIGQGQETQYF
TRBV7-2	many	13	-	TRBJ1-2	TGTGCCAGCAGCCCCAGCGTAGTCGATGGCTACACCTTC	CASSPSVVDGYTF
TRBV28	-	15	-	TRBJ1-6	TGTGCCAGCAGAACCCCGAGTACGAGAAATTCACCCCTCCACTTT	CASRTPSTRNSPLHF
TRBV7-9	medium-sized	12	TRBD1	TRBJ1-2	TGTGCCAGCAGCCCAGACAGGGGAGGCTACACCTTC	CASSPDRGGYTF
TRBV5-6	-	11	-	TRBJ2-1	TGTGCCAGCAGTACTGACAGAGAGCAGTTCTTC	CASSTDREQFF
TRBV11-2	large	12	-	TRBJ2-7	TGTGCCAGCAGCTTAGTATCGTGGGAGCAGTACTTC	CASSLVSWEQYF
TRBV1	-	15	-	TRBJ1-2	TGCACCAGCAGCGCCGCTGTGCGAAAGACCTATGGCTACACCTTC	CTSSAAVRKTYGYTF
TRBV10-3	many	16	-	TRBJ1-2	TGTGCCATCAGTGAGAACCCACAGGCTGGGGCCTATGGCTACACCTTC	CAISENPQAGAYGYTF
TRBV11-2	few	12	-	TRBJ2-3	TGTGCCAGCAGCTCCCTAGTAGATACGCAGTATTTT	CASSSLVDTQYF
TRBV5-1	-	15	TRBD2	TRBJ2-7	TGCGCCAGCAGGTCGACTAGCGCGCCCCTCTACGAGCAGTACTTC	CASRSTSAPLYEQYF
TRBV5-4	medium-sized	15	-	TRBJ1-3	TGTGCCAGCAGTCCCGGGCAGAGCTCTGGAAACACCATATATTTT	CASSPGQSSGNTIYF
TRBV28	few	16	TRBD1	TRBJ1-1	TGTGCCAGCAGTTTCAGGGGGCGATTTCGGAACACTGAAGCTTTCTTT	CASSFRGRFRNTEAFF
TRBV30	-	13	TRBD1	TRBJ2-5	TGTGCCTGGATCGGCAGGGGGCTGGAGACCCAGTACTTC	CAWIGRGLETQYF
TRBV7-4	few	13	-	TRBJ1-2	TGTGCCAGCAGCCCCAGCGTAGTCGATGGCTACACCTTC	CASSPSVVDGYTF
TRBV7-9	-	11	-	TRBJ2-7	TGTGCCAGCAGCTTTCTGGGCGAGCAGTACTTC	CASSFLGEQYF
TRBV7-6	-	13	-	TRBJ2-7	TGTGCCAGCAGCTTAGGTTTAGGGGACGAGCAGTACTTC	CASSLGLGDEQYF
TRBV6-6	-	16	-	TRBJ2-2	TGTGCCAGCAGTTACTCGAGAATGGCGAACACCGGGGAGCTGTTTTTT	CASSYSRMANTGELFF
TRBV9	-	15	TRBD2	TRBJ2-1	TGTGCCAGCAGCGTAAGCGCGGGGGGGCTCAATGAGCAGTTCTTC	CASSVSAGGLNEQFF
TRBV9	once	17	TRBD2	TRBJ2-2	TGTGCCAGCAGCGTAGATATGCGGGGGGGACCCACCGGGGAGCTGTTTTTT	CASSVDMRGGPTGELFF
TRBV4-1	few	13	-	TRBJ1-2	TGCGCCAGCAGCCAAGAAGGGGACTATGGCTACACCTTC	CASSQEGDYGYTF
TRBV29-1	-	14	-	TRBJ2-1	TGCAGCGTTGAAGGCTTGCAGTGGGGCAATGAGCAGTTCTTC	CSVEGLQWGNEQFF
TRBV11-3	medium-sized	16	-	TRBJ1-2	TGTGCCAGCAGCTTGCCCGGGACCCCCGTGGTGGATGGCTACACCTTC	CASSLPGTPVVDGYTF
TRBV27	-	19	-	TRBJ2-2	TGTGCCAGCAGCTCGTGGATTAATCTGGGCAGGGGTAACACCGGGGAGCTGTTTTTT	CASSSWINLGRGNTGELFF
TRBV14	-	14	-	TRBJ2-3	TGTGCCAGCAGCCAAGATTTTAGCACAGATACGCAGTATTTT	CASSQDFSTDTQYF
TRBV30	-	13	-	TRBJ2-5	TGTGCCTGGACCACAGGGACCCAAGAGACCCAGTACTTC	CAWTTGTQETQYF
TRBV6-5	-	14	-	TRBJ2-1	TGTGCCAGCAGTTACCCTGTAAGCTACAATGAGCAGTTCTTC	CASSYPVSYNEQFF
TRBV28	-	13	-	TRBJ1-4	TGTGCCAGCAGTACCGGGACTCGAGAAAAACTGTTTTTT	CASSTGTREKLFF
TRBV11-2	-	17	-	TRBJ1-2	TGTGCCAGCAGCTTAGCTCCCCGAAGGGGGGAGAACTATGGCTACACCTTC	CASSLAPRRGENYGYTF
TRBV28	once	15	-	TRBJ2-3	TGTGCCAGCAGTTTGGGCAGGGGTTACACAGATACGCAGTATTTT	CASSLGRGYTDTQYF
TRBV2	once	15	TRBD2	TRBJ2-2	TGTGCCAGCAGTGAGTTAGCGGGGGGGCTCCGGGAGCTGTTTTTT	CASSELAGGLRELFF
TRBV4-1	-	14	-	TRBJ2-3	TGCGCCAGCAGCCAAGATACCGGCACAGATACGCAGTATTTT	CASSQDTGTDTQYF
TRBV27	-	14	-	TRBJ2-7	TGTGCCAGCAGTTTTCGGGGGCTTGGCTACGAGCAGTACTTC	CASSFRGLGYEQYF
TRBV7-3	-	14	TRBD1	TRBJ2-7	TGTGCCAGCAGCCGGACAGGAGAGGACTACGAGCAGTACTTC	CASSRTGEDYEQYF
TRBV15	-	14	-	TRBJ1-2	TGTGCCACCAGCAGAGATACCCAGAACTATGGCTACACCTTC	CATSRDTQNYGYTF
TRBV6-5	-	13	TRBD1	TRBJ1-2	TGTGCCAGCAGTTACGGACAGGACTATGGCTACACCTTC	CASSYGQDYGYTF
TRBV6-6	-	14	-	TRBJ1-5	TGTGCCAGCAGTTACCTCGGGGGGGGTCAGCCCCAGCATTTT	CASSYLGGGQPQHF
TRBV10-1	few	15	TRBD2	TRBJ2-1	TGCGCCAGCAGTGAGACAAGCGGGGGGGACAATGAGCAGTTCTTC	CASSETSGGDNEQFF
TRBV6-5	-	13	-	TRBJ1-1	TGTGCCAGCGAACACAGGGAGAACACTGAAGCTTTCTTT	CASEHRENTEAFF